The rows below give T cell receptor beta chains drawn from one sample of a study of T cell responses to AZD1222 COVID-19 vaccine. The assay was immunoSEQ multiplex PCR, and TCRdb's table has in-frame clones only and misses some. This sample has about 150,000 clones, with 75% to 95% found just once. The source was peripheral blood, collected on day 0 of AZD1222 vaccination. The receptors here all came from an adult in good health. CDR3s include the opening cysteine and the closing phenylalanine or tryptophan. The D gene is left open where the match is weak. Not every row has a clone size; where given, it reads once, few, many or a size class.

>-|-|TRBJ2-2|TRBV30
TGTGCCTGGAGGGATAACGGGAAACCAACCGGGGAGCTGTTTTTT
CAWRDNGKPTGELFF
>-|TRBD2|TRBJ2-3|TRBV19
TGTGCCAGTAGTATCCCCAGCGGGAGGGCCGATACGCAGTATTTT
CASSIPSGRADTQYF
>-|-|TRBJ1-4|TRBV4-1
TGCGCCAGCAGCCAAGATCCTGGGACCCTAGCTGGTAATGAAAAACTGTTTTTT
CASSQDPGTLAGNEKLFF
>once|TRBD1|TRBJ2-5|TRBV27
TGTGCCAGCAGTGGCCCCCCGGGACAGGGTTTTACAGAGACCCAGTACTTC
CASSGPPGQGFTETQYF
>-|-|TRBJ2-4|TRBV28
TGTGCCAGCAACCACCCTTGGGGGGGGGCAGCAGGCGCCAAAAACATTCAGTACTTC
CASNHPWGGAAGAKNIQYF
>once|-|TRBJ2-3|TRBV7-3
TGTGCCAGCAGCTTAAGGGGCTCGGAGGATACGCAGTATTTT
CASSLRGSEDTQYF
>-|-|TRBJ1-2|TRBV13
TGTGCCAGCAGCTCCTCTACGGGACACAGGAACTATGGCTACACCTTC
CASSSSTGHRNYGYTF
>-|TRBD2|TRBJ2-1|TRBV9
TGTGCCAGCAGCGTAGCTGCCGGGACTAGCGGGAGAGAGCAGTTCTTC
CASSVAAGTSGREQFF
>-|-|TRBJ1-1|TRBV19
TGTGCCAGTAGCACCGCGGGGTACACTGAAGCTTTCTTT
CASSTAGYTEAFF
>-|-|TRBJ2-3|TRBV7-3
TGTGCCAGCAGCCAGCGCTGGGCAGATACGCAGTATTTT
CASSQRWADTQYF
>-|-|TRBJ2-2|TRBV28
TGTGCCAGCAGTTTCCCCCGGTCCCCCGCTGGGGAGCTGTTTTTT
CASSFPRSPAGELFF
>once|TRBD1|TRBJ1-4|TRBV3-1/TRBV3-2
TGTGCCAGCAGCCAAGGGTCGACAGGGTTGGAAAAACTGTTTTTT
CASSQGSTGLEKLFF
>-|-|TRBJ1-3|TRBV9
TGTGCCAGCAGCGTAGGTGGGGGAAACACCATATATTTT
CASSVGGGNTIYF
>-|TRBD2|TRBJ2-2|TRBV27
TGTGCCAGCAGTTTATTACTAGCGGGACCCGGGGAGCTGTTTTTT
CASSLLLAGPGELFF
>-|-|TRBJ2-1|TRBV9
TGTGCCAGCAGCGTAAGCGGCAGGGTGGGGAATGAGCAGTTCTTC
CASSVSGRVGNEQFF
>-|TRBD2|TRBJ2-5|TRBV30
TGTGCCTGGAATGGAGCGGGGCCACCACCGGGAGAGACCCAGTACTTC
CAWNGAGPPPGETQYF
>-|TRBD1|TRBJ2-4|TRBV29-1
TGCAGCGTGATACAGGGGACAGCCAAAAACATTCAGTACTTC
CSVIQGTAKNIQYF
>once|-|TRBJ2-2|TRBV7-3
TGTGCCAGCAGCCCGGGCGGGGAGAGCACCGGGGAGCTGTTTTTT
CASSPGGESTGELFF
>once|-|TRBJ1-6|TRBV7-3
TGTGCCAGCAGCTCACAGGGTTCCTATAATTCACCCCTCCACTTT
CASSSQGSYNSPLHF
>-|-|TRBJ1-1|TRBV2
TGTGCCAGCAGTGATCGAGGTACGAGCACTGAAGCTTTCTTT
CASSDRGTSTEAFF
>-|-|TRBJ1-1|TRBV5-8
TGTGCCAGCAGCTTGGTTTCGCGGAAATCCATGAACACTGAAGCTTTCTTT
CASSLVSRKSMNTEAFF
>once|TRBD1|TRBJ1-5|TRBV7-2
TGTGCCAGCAGACTACAGGGGGGGACGGCGACGATGGAGCCCCAGCATTTT
CASRLQGGTATMEPQHF
>-|TRBD1|TRBJ1-1|TRBV11-2
TGTGCCAGCAGTTCCGGGACAGGGGGGGGCACTGAAGCTTTCTTT
CASSSGTGGGTEAFF
>-|-|TRBJ2-7|TRBV19
TGTGCCAGTAGCCCCTCGGCCCTATACGAGCAGTACTTC
CASSPSALYEQYF